The 29 T cell receptor beta chains given below trace back to one sample, sequenced in a study of a mutant IDH1 vaccine in newly diagnosed glioma. The protocol was immunoSEQ multiplex PCR, while the TCRdb copy is restricted to in-frame clones and leaves out a portion. This sample has 75,000 to 85,000 clones, with 90% to 95% found just once. Time point in this sample: week 5, during vaccination. The investigators gave 300 ug of mutant IDH1 20-mer peptide in each vaccine dose, together with topical imiquimod. These receptors' antigens are unknown. Sequenced material: PBMCs, taken from a glioma patient whose treatment included an IDH1 peptide vaccine. Receptors originate from a woman between 50 and 59 years old with glioma.

The V and J genes are TRBV5-1 and TRBJ1-1; TRBD1 agrees at 8 bases. From germline, CDR1 is SGHRS and CDR2 YFSETQ. The J segment lost 6 bases and the V segment lost 4 bases, leaving 5 bases of the junction unmatched. The CDR3 is 13 amino acids. DNA for the CDR3: TGCGCCAGCAGCACGACAGGGGCTGCTGAAGCTTTCTTT. It codes for CASSTTGAAEAFF.

This clone was detected a few times. V gene TRBV5-5 combines with J gene TRBJ2-1; the match to TRBD2 covers 8 bases. This CDR3 contains 15 residues. Germline-derived CDR1 and CDR2 are SGHKS and YYEKEE (reference sequence). V shed 0 bases, J shed 8 bases, and the junction held 7 bases outside the gene matches. CDR3 region: CASSLGSGSGYEQFF. CDR3 nucleotide sequence: TGTGCCAGCAGCTTGGGCAGCGGGAGTGGCTATGAGCAGTTCTTC.

The genes are TRBV5-4 and TRBJ2-7; D is perhaps TRBD2 (5 bases). Trimming removed 4 bases from V and 4 bases from J, with 15 bases in between. The CDR3 is 14 amino acids. Germline CDR1 is SGHNT and CDR2 is YYREEE (reference sequence). The CDR3 reads CASSGDSGSYEQYF. CDR3 bases: TGTGCCAGCAGCGGGGATTCGGGATCTTACGAGCAGTACTTC. The variable domain in full, completed from reference TRBV5-4 and TRBJ2-7, reads ETGVTQSPTHLIKTRGQQVTLRCSSQSGHNTVSWYQQALGQGPQFIFQYYREEENGRGNFPPRFSGLQFPNYSSELNVNALELDDSALYLCASSGDSGSYEQYFGPGTRLTVT.

The J gene is TRBJ2-7, the V gene TRBV29-1; TRBD2 aligns across 8 bases. This CDR3 contains 15 residues. In germline, CDR1 is SQVTM, CDR2 ANQGSEA. Trimming at V came to 4 bases and at J to 0 bases, leaving 8 bases not matched to a gene. CDR3 loop: CSVAALADSSYEQYF. Written as DNA, the CDR3 is TGCAGCGTTGCGGCACTAGCGGATAGCTCCTACGAGCAGTACTTC.

The chain recombines TRBV19 with TRBJ2-1, with TRBD2 matching 10 bases. V was pared by 1 base and J by 5 bases, with 11 bases of the junction left unmatched. This CDR3 comprises 18 residues. Per the germline V gene, CDR1 is LNHDA and CDR2 is SQIVND (reference sequence). The CDR3 reads CASSIGAEREGLDNEQFF. DNA for the CDR3: TGTGCCAGTAGTATAGGGGCGGAGCGGGAGGGACTTGACAATGAGCAGTTCTTC.

The chain employs TRBV27 and TRBJ2-7, with D tentatively TRBD1 (6 bases). Trimming left V 5 bases short and J 6 bases short, with 14 bases between. The CDR3 runs 13 residues. Germline CDR1 and CDR2: MNHEY and SMNVEV (reference sequence). The CDR3 is CASSITGLSEQYF. The CDR3 DNA reads as TGTGCCAGCAGTATCACAGGGCTGAGCGAGCAGTACTTC.

The chain uses TRBV6-5 and TRBJ2-1; D might be TRBD2 (7 bases). Germline CDR1 reads MNHEY; CDR2 reads SVGAGI. The V gene lost 2 bases and the J gene lost 8 bases, with 16 bases spanning the gap. This CDR3 has 15 residues. CDR3 sequence: CASSYGGGGPDEQFF. DNA for the CDR3: TGTGCCAGCAGTTACGGGGGAGGGGGGCCCGATGAGCAGTTCTTC.

This rearrangement joins TRBV5-5 to TRBJ1-4, with D hard to call. The V end was cut by 0 bases, the J end by 4 bases, with 10 bases between. The CDR3 length is 15 residues. Per germline, CDR1 SGHKS and CDR2 YYEKEE (reference sequence). In DNA form, the CDR3 reads TGTGCCAGCAGCTTGGGGGTAGTGGATAATGAAAAACTGTTTTTT. This encodes CASSLGVVDNEKLFF.

The V and J genes are TRBV4-1 and TRBJ1-5; D gene uncertain. The CDR3 spans 16 residues. V was trimmed by 1 base and J by 7 bases, leaving 17 bases between them. Germline CDR1 MGHRA, CDR2 YSYEKL. The CDR3 sequence is CASSQVRLGTSQPQHF. DNA of the CDR3: TGCGCCAGCAGCCAAGTTAGGCTGGGTACTAGCCAGCCCCAGCATTTT.

The V call is TRBV4-1, the J call TRBJ1-6; the D gene is possibly TRBD1 (5 bases). The CDR3 sequence is 16 residues long. The ends were cut back, 0 bases at V and 5 bases at J, with 11 bases in the middle. Looked up from germline, CDR1 is MGHRA and CDR2 is YSYEKL. In DNA form, the CDR3 reads TGCGCCAGCAGCCAAGAACCGGGGCAGAATAATTCACCCCTCCACTTT. It codes for CASSQEPGQNNSPLHF.

V gene TRBV5-1 combines with J gene TRBJ2-5; 9 bases line up with TRBD1. The DNA matches TRBJ2-7 better at its end, which makes the J call doubtful. CDR3 size: 16 residues. CDR1 and CDR2 (germline): SGHRS, YFSETQ. In DNA, the CDR3 is TGCGCCAGCAGCTCACAGGGGGCAGGATCATCCTACGAGCAGTACTTC. As protein: CASSSQGAGSSYEQYF.

The chain has TRBV5-1 and TRBJ2-5; a possible D gene is TRBD1 (5 bases). The DNA matches TRBJ2-7 better at its end, which makes the J call doubtful. The CDR3 extends over 14 amino acids. The germline gives CDR1 SGHRS, CDR2 YFSETQ. CDR3 nucleotides: TGCGCCAGCAGCTTGGAAGGCAGGGCCTACGAGCAGTACTTC. It translates to CASSLEGRAYEQYF.

CDR3 loop: CASSLAFGQGNTEAFF. CDR3 sequence (DNA): TGCGCCAGCAGCTTGGCCTTCGGACAGGGTAACACTGAAGCTTTCTTT. This chain uses TRBV5-1 with TRBJ1-1; the match to TRBD1 covers 8 bases. The CDR3 contains 16 residues. V lost 0 bases, J lost 2 bases, and 6 bases stayed unmatched. Germline lookup yields CDR1 SGHRS and CDR2 YFSETQ.

The V and J genes are TRBV19 and TRBJ1-2, with D perhaps matching TRBD1 (6 bases). Per the germline V gene, CDR1 is LNHDA and CDR2 is SQIVND (reference sequence). CDR3 length: 13 amino acids. Trimming left V 2 bases short and J 2 bases short, with 6 bases between. The CDR3 DNA reads TGTGCCAGTAGTATAACAGGGAACTATGGCTACACCTTC. Translation gives CASSITGNYGYTF.

The chain couples TRBV5-4 to TRBJ2-5, with D hard to call. Germline V gives CDR1 SGHNT, CDR2 YYREEE (reference sequence). V lost 4 bases and J 2 bases, leaving 6 bases between the germline ends. This CDR3 is 12 amino acids long. CDR3 amino acids: CASSRTQETQYF. The CDR3 coding sequence is TGTGCCAGCAGCCGGACGCAAGAGACCCAGTACTTC.

DNA for the CDR3: TGCAGTGCTTTAGGGACCCAGTACTTC. Its protein product is CSALGTQYF. The rearrangement links TRBV20-1 to TRBJ2-5; D call uncertain. CDR1 DFQATT and CDR2 SNEGSKA come from the germline V gene (reference sequence). This CDR3 contains 9 residues. Trimming shortened V by 5 bases and J by 7 bases, and 5 bases separated the two germline ends.

The chain joins TRBV28 to TRBJ2-7; possibly TRBD1 for D (7 bases). Trimming cost V 6 bases and J 9 bases, with 30 bases left between them. The CDR3 has 17 amino acids. Germline CDR1 is MDHEN and CDR2 is SYDVKM. The CDR3 region is CASRPGTLGRTGGSQYF. The CDR3 nucleotides read TGTGCCAGCAGACCCGGGACCTTGGGGAGGACAGGAGGATCGCAGTACTTC.

The gene calls are TRBV2 and TRBJ2-5, with D unclear. The CDR3 is 14 residues long. Germline CDR1 SNHLY, CDR2 FYNNEI. V lost 6 bases and J lost 6, with 17 bases in between. CDR3 sequence (DNA): TGTGCCAGCAGCCCCATACAGTCTCTCAAGACCCAGTACTTC. Translation: CASSPIQSLKTQYF.

The chain couples TRBV19 to TRBJ2-1; 8 nucleotides agree with TRBD2. Trimming took 4 bases from V and 7 from J; bases not matched to a gene: 9. CDR1 is LNHDA, CDR2 SQIVND, per germline (reference sequence). CDR3 length: 15 amino acids. CDR3 in DNA: TGTGCCAGTAGTAAGGCCCAGAGCGGGGGTAATGAGCAGTTCTTC. Its translation is CASSKAQSGGNEQFF. Combining the CDR3 with reference TRBV19 and TRBJ2-1 gives the whole variable domain DGGITQSPKYLFRKEGQNVTLSCEQNLNHDAMYWYRQDPGQGLRLIYYSQIVNDFQKGDIAEGYSVSREKKESFPLTVTSAQKNPTAFYLCASSKAQSGGNEQFFGPGTRLTVL.

The V and J genes are TRBV10-1 and TRBJ2-6; the D gene is possibly TRBD2 (6 bases). The CDR3 length is 15 residues. Germline values: CDR1 WNHNN, CDR2 SYGVQD (reference sequence). Trimming took 4 bases from V and 0 from J, leaving 7 bases between them. CDR3 protein: CASSVGGSGANVLTF. CDR3 sequence (DNA): TGCGCCAGCAGTGTGGGAGGCTCTGGGGCCAACGTCCTGACTTTC.

This chain joins TRBV5-6 and TRBJ1-5; D is ambiguous. V shed 1 base and J shed 9 bases, with 11 bases lying between them. The CDR3 has 13 residues. Looked up from germline, CDR1 is SGHDT and CDR2 is YYEEEE. CDR3 DNA sequence: TGTGCCAGCAGCTTGTCCCCCCCCGGGCCCCAGCATTTT. Amino acid sequence: CASSLSPPGPQHF.

The J gene is TRBJ1-1, the V gene TRBV2; the D gene is possibly TRBD1 (5 bases). There are 15 residues in the CDR3. Trimming stripped 3 bases from V and 4 bases from J, with 15 bases between. CDR1 SNHLY and CDR2 FYNNEI come from the germline V gene. CDR3 region: CASSDDLGTATEAFF. The CDR3 bases are TGTGCCAGCAGTGATGACCTCGGGACCGCCACTGAAGCTTTCTTT. Looking up the rest from reference TRBV2 and TRBJ1-1 gives the full variable domain: EPEVTQTPSHQVTQMGQEVILRCVPISNHLYFYWYRQILGQKVEFLVSFYNNEISEKSEIFDDQFSVERPDGSNFTLKIRSTKLEDSAMYFCASSDDLGTATEAFFGQGTRLTVV.

J is TRBJ1-5 and V is TRBV6-5, with D perhaps TRBD1 (5 bases). V gave up 5 bases and J gave up 2 bases, with 10 bases separating them. In germline, CDR1 is MNHEY, CDR2 SVGAGI. The CDR3 runs 14 residues. Written as DNA, the CDR3 is TGTGCCAGCAGTACGGGGCTAGGCAATCAGCCCCAGCATTTT. Amino acid sequence: CASSTGLGNQPQHF.

This chain uses TRBV30 with TRBJ1-4; the D is unclear. Germline lookup yields CDR1 GTSNPN and CDR2 SVGIG (reference sequence). The ends were cut back, 0 bases at V and 6 bases at J, with 11 bases in the middle. CDR3 length: 14 amino acids. The CDR3 sequence is CAWSVRGSDEKLFF. In DNA, the CDR3 is TGTGCCTGGAGTGTAAGAGGGTCCGATGAAAAACTGTTTTTT.

This chain links TRBV6-5 with TRBJ2-3; D not certain. The length of the CDR3 is 14 residues. With 2 bases removed from V and 1 base from J, the gap between germline ends came to 7 bases. In germline, CDR1 is MNHEY, CDR2 SVGAGI. Written as DNA, the CDR3 is TGTGCCAGCAGTTACGACTTTCGCACAGATACGCAGTATTTT. Translated: CASSYDFRTDTQYF.

The chain recombines TRBV29-1 with TRBJ2-1; tentatively, D is TRBD2 (5 bases). CDR3 length: 14 residues. Germline V gene lookup returns CDR1 SQVTM and CDR2 ANQGSEA. V was trimmed by 7 bases and J by 0 bases, leaving 13 bases between them. CDR3 sequence: CSADGESSYNEQFF. The CDR3 nucleotides read TGCAGCGCCGATGGGGAGAGCTCCTACAATGAGCAGTTCTTC.

The genes are TRBV19 and TRBJ2-1; maybe TRBD2 (6 bases). This CDR3 contains 15 residues. Germline V lookup: CDR1 LNHDA, CDR2 SQIVND (reference sequence). Trimming took 5 bases from V and 2 from J, leaving 13 bases between them. The CDR3: CASSLEGFTYNEQFF. The CDR3 DNA is TGTGCCAGTAGTCTGGAGGGCTTTACCTACAATGAGCAGTTCTTC.

The V gene is TRBV6-6, the J gene TRBJ2-4; 11 nucleotides match TRBD1. V was clipped by 8 bases and J by 8 bases; unmatched bases: 2. The germline gives CDR1 MNHNY, CDR2 SVGAGI (reference sequence). CDR3 length: 12 amino acids. Here the CDR3 reads CASRDRGDIQYF. The CDR3 DNA is TGTGCCAGCCGGGACAGGGGGGACATTCAGTACTTC.

This sequence joins TRBV6-5 and TRBJ1-5; 8 nucleotides match TRBD1. The ends lost 5 bases at V and 8 bases at J; junction bases unmatched: 8. Germline assignment: CDR1 MNHEY and CDR2 SVGAGI. CDR3 size: 14 residues. In DNA form, the CDR3 reads TGTGCCAGCAGTCCCGGACAGGGTGGAGAGCCCCAGCATTTT. Its protein product is CASSPGQGGEPQHF.